This TCR beta chain was captured in a study of T-cell memory formation after mild COVID-19. MiXCR, run by TCRdb on the 5' RACE reads, gives a single entry per CDR3 protein. The sample consists of around 190,000 distinct CDR3 sequences, less than 20% of them appearing once. The CDR3 is 12 residues long. Trimming left V 6 bases short and J 3 bases short, with 9 bases between. The germline gives CDR1 SGHVS, CDR2 FNYEAQ. General study findings and limits: Later expanders leaned CD4+, whereas clones that contracted between day 15 and 85 were balanced CD4/CD8.

With respect to this clonotype: What it recognizes is unknown.

This rearrangement joins TRBV7-6 to TRBJ2-7; possible D gene TRBD1, 6 bases. This receptor was identified in a man younger than 35 who had mild COVID-19 (a few samples of this study predate the infection). Cell type and time point are not known. Sequencing was done on a sample of PBMCs or a T cell subset sorted from them (not recorded which). CDR3 amino acids: CASSGGNYEQYF. The CDR3 DNA reads TGTGCCAGCAGTGGGGGCAACTACGAGCAGTACTTC.